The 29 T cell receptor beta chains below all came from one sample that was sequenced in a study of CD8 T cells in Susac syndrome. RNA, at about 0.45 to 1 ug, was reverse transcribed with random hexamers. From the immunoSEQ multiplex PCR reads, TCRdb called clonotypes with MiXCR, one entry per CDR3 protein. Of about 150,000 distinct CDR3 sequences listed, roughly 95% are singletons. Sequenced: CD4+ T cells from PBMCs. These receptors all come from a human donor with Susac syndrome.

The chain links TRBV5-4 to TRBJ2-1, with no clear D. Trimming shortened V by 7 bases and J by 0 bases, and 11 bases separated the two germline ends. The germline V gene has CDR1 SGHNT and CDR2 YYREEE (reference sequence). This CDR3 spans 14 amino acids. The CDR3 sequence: CASGRLSSYNEQFF. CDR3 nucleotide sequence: TGTGCCAGCGGGCGGCTTAGCTCCTACAATGAGCAGTTCTTC.

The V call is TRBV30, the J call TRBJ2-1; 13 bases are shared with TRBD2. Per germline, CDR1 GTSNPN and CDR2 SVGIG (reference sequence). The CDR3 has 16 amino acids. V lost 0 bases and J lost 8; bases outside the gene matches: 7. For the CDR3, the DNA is TGTGCCTGGAGTGTACTGACTAGCGGGAGGTCGGATGAGCAGTTCTTC. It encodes CAWSVLTSGRSDEQFF.

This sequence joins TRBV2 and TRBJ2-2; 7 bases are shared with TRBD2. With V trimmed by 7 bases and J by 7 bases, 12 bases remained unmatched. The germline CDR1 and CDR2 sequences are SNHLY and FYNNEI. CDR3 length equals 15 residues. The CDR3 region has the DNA TGTGCCAGCACGGAGGTAGCTAGCGGTTTCGGGGAGCTGTTTTTT. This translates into CASTEVASGFGELFF.

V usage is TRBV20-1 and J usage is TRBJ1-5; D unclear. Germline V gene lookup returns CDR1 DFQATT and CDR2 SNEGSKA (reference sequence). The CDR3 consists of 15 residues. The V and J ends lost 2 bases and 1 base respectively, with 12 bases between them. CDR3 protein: CSARYPDLSNQPQHF. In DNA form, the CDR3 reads TGCAGTGCTAGATATCCGGATCTAAGCAATCAGCCCCAGCATTTT.

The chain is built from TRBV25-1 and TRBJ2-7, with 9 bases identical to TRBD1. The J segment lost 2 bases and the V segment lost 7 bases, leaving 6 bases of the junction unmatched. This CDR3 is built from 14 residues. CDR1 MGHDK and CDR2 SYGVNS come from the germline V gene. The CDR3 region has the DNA TGTGCCAGCACCGCCTGGGACAGGGCCTACGAGCAGTACGTC. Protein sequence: CASTAWDRAYEQYV.

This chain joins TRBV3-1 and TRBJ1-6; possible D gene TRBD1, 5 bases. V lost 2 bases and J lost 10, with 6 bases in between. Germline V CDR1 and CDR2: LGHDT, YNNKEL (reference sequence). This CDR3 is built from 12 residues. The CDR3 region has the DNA TGTGCCAGCAGCCAACAGGGCTCACCCCTCCACTTT. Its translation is CASSQQGSPLHF.

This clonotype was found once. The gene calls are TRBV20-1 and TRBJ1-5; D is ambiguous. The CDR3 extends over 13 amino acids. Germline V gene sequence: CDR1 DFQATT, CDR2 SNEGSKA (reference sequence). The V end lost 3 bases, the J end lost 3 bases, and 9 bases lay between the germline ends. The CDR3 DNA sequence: TGCAGTGCTAGCGGCGGCCTCAATCAGCCCCAGCATTTT. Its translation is CSASGGLNQPQHF.

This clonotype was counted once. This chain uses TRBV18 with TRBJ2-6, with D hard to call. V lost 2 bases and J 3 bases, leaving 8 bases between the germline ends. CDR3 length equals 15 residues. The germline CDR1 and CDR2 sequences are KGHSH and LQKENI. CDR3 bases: TGTGCCAGCTCACCAGGAGTAGGTGGGGCCAACGTCCTGACTTTC. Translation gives CASSPGVGGANVLTF.

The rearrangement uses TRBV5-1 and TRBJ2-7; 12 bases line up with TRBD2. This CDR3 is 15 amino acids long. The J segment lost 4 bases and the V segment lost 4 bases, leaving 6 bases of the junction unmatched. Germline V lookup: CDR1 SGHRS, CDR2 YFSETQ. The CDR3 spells CASSRRTSGNYEQYF. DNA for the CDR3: TGCGCCAGCAGCAGGCGGACTAGCGGGAATTACGAGCAGTACTTC.

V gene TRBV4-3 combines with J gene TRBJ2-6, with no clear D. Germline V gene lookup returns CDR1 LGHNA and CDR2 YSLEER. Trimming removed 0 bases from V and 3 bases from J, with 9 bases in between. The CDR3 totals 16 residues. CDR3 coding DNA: TGCGCCAGCAGCCAAGATCGGTCAGTTGGGGCCAACGTCCTGACTTTC. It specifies CASSQDRSVGANVLTF.

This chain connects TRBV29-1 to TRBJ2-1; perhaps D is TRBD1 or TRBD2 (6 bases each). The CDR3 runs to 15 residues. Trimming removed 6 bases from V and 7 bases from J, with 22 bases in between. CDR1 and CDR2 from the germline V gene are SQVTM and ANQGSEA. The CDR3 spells CSVMTGAPKPNEQFF. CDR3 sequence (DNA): TGCAGCGTCATGACGGGGGCCCCAAAGCCGAATGAGCAGTTCTTC.

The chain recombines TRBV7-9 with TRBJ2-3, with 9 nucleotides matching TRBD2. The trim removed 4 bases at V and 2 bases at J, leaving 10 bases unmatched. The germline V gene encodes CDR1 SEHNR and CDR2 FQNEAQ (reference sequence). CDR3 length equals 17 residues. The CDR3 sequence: CASSSYPRTSVTDTQYF. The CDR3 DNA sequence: TGTGCCAGCAGCTCGTATCCCCGGACTAGCGTCACAGATACGCAGTATTTT.

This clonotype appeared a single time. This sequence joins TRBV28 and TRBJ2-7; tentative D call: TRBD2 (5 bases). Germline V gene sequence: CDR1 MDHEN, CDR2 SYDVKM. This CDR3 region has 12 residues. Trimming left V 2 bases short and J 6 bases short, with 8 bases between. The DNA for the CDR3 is TGTGCCAGCAGTTTACCAGGACTCGAGCAGTACTTC. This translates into CASSLPGLEQYF.

In nucleotides, the CDR3 is TGTGCCAGCACCCCGGGTAGGGACTATGGCTACACCTTC. Protein product: CASTPGRDYGYTF. The chain joins TRBV28 to TRBJ1-2, with D uncertain. The germline V gene has CDR1 MDHEN and CDR2 SYDVKM. There are 13 residues in the CDR3. V lost 7 bases and J 3 bases, leaving 12 bases between the germline ends.

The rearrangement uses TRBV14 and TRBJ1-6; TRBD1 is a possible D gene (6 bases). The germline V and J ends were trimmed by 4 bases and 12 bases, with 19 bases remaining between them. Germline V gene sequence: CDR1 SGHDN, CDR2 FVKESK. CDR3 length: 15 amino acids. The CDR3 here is CASSPLAAGARPLHF. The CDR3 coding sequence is TGTGCCAGCAGCCCCCTTGCGGCAGGGGCCCGACCCCTCCACTTT.

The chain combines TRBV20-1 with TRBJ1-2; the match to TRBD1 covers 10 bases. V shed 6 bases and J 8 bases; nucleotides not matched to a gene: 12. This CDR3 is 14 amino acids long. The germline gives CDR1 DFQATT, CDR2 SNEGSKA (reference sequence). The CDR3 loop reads CSAVGRQGARGYTF. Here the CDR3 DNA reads TGCAGTGCCGTCGGGCGACAGGGGGCGAGGGGCTACACCTTC.

CDR3 in DNA: TGTGCCAGCAGTTTAGGGGGCGGAGAGACCCAGTACTTC. Encoded protein: CASSLGGGETQYF. V and J are TRBV27 and TRBJ2-5; D might be TRBD1 (6 bases). V was trimmed by 2 bases and J by 4 bases, leaving 8 bases between them. Germline CDR1 and CDR2: MNHEY and SMNVEV (reference sequence). The CDR3 extends over 13 amino acids.

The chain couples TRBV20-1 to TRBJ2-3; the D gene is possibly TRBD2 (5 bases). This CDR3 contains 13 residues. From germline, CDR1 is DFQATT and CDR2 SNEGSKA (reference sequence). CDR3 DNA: TGCAGCCCGGCCGGGGATCGTATGGATACGCAGTATTTT. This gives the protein CSPAGDRMDTQYF.

The CDR3 loop is CASSALDRVEDTQYF. The CDR3 coding sequence is TGTGCCAGCAGCGCGCTAGACAGGGTAGAAGATACGCAGTATTTT. This chain uses TRBV9 with TRBJ2-3, with TRBD1 identical over 7 bases. V lost 3 bases, J lost 5 bases, and 9 bases stayed unmatched. The CDR3 is 15 residues long. Germline CDR1 reads SGDLS; CDR2 reads YYNGEE.

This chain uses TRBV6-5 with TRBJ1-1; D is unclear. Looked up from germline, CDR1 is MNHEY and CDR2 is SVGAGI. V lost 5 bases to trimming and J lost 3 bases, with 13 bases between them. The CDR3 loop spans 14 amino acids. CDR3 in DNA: TGTGCCAGCAGTCCCACAAGGAGGGACACTGAAGCTTTCTTT. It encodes CASSPTRRDTEAFF.

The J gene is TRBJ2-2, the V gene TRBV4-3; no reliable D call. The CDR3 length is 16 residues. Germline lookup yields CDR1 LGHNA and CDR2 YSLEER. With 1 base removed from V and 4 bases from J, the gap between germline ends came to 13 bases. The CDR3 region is CASSQVTLASTGELFF. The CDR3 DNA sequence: TGCGCCAGCAGCCAAGTAACACTGGCGAGCACCGGGGAGCTGTTTTTT.

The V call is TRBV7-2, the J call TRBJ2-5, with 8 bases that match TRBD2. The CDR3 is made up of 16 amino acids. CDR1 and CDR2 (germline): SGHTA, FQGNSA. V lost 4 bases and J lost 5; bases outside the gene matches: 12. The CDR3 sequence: CASSSPPAGAGETQYF. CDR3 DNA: TGTGCCAGCAGCTCACCTCCAGCGGGAGCTGGGGAGACCCAGTACTTC.

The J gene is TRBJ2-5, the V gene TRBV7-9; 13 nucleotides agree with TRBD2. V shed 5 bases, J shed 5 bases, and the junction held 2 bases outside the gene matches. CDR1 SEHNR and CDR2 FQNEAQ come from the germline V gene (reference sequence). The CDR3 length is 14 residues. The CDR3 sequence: CASSTTSGRETQYF. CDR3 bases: TGTGCCAGCAGCACGACTAGCGGGAGGGAGACCCAGTACTTC.

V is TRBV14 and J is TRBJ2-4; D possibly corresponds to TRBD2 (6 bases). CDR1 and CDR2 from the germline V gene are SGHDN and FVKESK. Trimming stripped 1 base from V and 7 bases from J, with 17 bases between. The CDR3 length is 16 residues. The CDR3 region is CASSQGRGLRMNIQYF. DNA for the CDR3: TGTGCCAGCAGCCAAGGGAGGGGACTCCGTATGAACATTCAGTACTTC.

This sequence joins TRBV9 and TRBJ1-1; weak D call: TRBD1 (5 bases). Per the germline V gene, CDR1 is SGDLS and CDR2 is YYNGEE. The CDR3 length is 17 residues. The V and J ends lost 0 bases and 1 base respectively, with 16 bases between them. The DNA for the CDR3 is TGTGCCAGCAGCGTAGATCCGTTTGTTGGGGGGAACACTGAAGCTTTCTTT. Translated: CASSVDPFVGGNTEAFF.

CDR3 amino acids: CASSLSLADSSNNEQFF. The CDR3 region has the DNA TGTGCCAGCAGTTTATCACTAGCGGACAGTAGCAACAATGAGCAGTTCTTC. This chain connects TRBV27 to TRBJ2-1, with 8 bases that match TRBD2. The germline V gene encodes CDR1 MNHEY and CDR2 SMNVEV (reference sequence). The CDR3 totals 17 residues. Unmatched junction bases numbered 9, after V lost 0 bases and J lost 5 bases.

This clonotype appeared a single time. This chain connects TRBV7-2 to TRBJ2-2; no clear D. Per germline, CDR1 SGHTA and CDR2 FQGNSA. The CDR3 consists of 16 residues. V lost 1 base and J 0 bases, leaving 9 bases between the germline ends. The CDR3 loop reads CASSLERVSNTGELFF. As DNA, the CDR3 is TGTGCCAGCAGCTTAGAGCGAGTGTCGAACACCGGGGAGCTGTTTTTT.

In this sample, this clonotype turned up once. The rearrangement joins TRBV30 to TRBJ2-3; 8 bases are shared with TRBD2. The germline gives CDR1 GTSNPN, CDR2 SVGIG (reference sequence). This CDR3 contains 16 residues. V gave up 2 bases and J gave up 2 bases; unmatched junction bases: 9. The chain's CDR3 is CAWSRSLADDTDTQYF. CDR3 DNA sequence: TGTGCCTGGAGTAGATCACTAGCGGACGACACAGATACGCAGTATTTT.

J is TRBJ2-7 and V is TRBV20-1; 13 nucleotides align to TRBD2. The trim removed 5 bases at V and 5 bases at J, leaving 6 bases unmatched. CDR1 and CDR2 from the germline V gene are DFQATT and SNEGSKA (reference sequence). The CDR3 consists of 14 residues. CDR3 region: CSADGTSGNHEQYF. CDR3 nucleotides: TGCAGTGCTGACGGGACTAGCGGGAACCACGAGCAGTACTTC.